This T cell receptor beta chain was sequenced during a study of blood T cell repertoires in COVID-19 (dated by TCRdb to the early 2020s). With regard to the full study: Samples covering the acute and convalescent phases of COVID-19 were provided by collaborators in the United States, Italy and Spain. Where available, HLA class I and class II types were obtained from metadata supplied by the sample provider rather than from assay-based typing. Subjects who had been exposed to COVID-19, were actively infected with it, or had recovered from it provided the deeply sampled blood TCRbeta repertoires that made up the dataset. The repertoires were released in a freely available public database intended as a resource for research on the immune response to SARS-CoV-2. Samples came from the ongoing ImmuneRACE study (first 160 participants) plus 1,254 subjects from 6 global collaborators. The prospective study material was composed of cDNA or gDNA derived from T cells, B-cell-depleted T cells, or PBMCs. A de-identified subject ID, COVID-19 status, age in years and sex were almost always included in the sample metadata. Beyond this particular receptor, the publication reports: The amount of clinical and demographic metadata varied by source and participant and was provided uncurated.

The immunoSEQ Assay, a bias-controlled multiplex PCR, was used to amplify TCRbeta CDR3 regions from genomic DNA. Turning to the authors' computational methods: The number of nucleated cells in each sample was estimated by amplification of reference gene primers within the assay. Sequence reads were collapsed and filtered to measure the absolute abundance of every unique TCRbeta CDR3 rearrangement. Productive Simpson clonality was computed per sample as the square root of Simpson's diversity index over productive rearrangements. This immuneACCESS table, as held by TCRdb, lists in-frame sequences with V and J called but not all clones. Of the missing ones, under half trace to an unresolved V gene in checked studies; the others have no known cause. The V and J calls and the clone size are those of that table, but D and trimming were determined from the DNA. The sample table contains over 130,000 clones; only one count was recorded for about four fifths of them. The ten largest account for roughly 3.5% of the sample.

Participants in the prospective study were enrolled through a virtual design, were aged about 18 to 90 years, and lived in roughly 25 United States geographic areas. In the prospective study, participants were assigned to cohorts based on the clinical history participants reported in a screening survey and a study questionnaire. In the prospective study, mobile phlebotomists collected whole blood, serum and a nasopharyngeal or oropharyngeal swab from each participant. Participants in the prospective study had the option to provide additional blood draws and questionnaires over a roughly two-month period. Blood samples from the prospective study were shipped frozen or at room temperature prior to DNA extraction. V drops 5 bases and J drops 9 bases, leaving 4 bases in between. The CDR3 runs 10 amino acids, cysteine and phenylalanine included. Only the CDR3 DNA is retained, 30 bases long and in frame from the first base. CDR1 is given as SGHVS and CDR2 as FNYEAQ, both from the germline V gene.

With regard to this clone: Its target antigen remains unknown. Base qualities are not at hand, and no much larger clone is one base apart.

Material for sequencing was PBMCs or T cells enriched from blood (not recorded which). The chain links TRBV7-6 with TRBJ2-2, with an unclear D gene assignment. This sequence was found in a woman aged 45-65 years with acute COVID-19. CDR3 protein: CASSGRELFF. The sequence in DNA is TGTGCCAGCAGCGGCCGGGAGCTGTTTTTT.